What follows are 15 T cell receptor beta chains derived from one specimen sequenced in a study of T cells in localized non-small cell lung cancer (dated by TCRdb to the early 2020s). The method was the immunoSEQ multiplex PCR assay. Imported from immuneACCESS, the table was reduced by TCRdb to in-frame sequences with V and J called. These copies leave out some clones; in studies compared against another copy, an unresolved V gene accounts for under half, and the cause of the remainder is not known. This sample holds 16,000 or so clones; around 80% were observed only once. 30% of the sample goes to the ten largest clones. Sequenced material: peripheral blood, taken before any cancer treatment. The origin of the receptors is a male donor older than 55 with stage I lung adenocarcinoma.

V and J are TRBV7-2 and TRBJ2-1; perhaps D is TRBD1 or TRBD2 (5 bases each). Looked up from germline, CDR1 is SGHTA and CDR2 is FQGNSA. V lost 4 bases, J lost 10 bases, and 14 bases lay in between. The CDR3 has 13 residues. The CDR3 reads CASSSPGPREQFF. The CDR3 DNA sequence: TGTGCCAGCAGCTCACCGGGACCTCGGGAGCAGTTCTTC.

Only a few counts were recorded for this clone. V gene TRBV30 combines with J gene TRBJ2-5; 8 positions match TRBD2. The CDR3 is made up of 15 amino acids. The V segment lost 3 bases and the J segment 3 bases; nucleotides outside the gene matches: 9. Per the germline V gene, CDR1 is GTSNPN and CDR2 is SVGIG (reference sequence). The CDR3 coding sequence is TGTGCCTGGAGCAGAGCGGGGGCTCAAGAAGAGACCCAGTACTTC. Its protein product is CAWSRAGAQEETQYF.

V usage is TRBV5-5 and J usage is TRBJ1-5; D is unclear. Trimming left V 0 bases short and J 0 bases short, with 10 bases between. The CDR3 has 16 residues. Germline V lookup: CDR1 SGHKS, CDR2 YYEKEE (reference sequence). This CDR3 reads CASSLARFNSNQPQHF. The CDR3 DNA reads TGTGCCAGCAGCTTGGCCCGTTTTAATAGCAATCAGCCCCAGCATTTT.

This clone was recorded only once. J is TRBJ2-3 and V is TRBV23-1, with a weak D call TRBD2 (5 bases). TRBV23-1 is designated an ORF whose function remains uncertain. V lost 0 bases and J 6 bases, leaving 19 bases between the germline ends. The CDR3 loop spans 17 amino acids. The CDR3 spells CASSQSTGKNQRDTQYF. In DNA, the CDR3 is TGCGCCAGCAGTCAATCCACCGGGAAGAACCAACGTGATACGCAGTATTTT.

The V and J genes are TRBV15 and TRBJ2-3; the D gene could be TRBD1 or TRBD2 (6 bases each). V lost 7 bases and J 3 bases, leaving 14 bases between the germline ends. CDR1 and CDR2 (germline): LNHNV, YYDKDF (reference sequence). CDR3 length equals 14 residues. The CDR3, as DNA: TGTGCCACCAAGGGGGGATTTGGAACAGATACGCAGTATTTT. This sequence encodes CATKGGFGTDTQYF.

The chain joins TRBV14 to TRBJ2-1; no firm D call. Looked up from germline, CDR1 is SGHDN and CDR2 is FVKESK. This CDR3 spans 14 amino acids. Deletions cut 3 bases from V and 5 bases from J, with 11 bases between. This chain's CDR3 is CASSQLGRNNEQFF. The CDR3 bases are TGTGCCAGCAGCCAGCTAGGACGGAACAATGAGCAGTTCTTC.

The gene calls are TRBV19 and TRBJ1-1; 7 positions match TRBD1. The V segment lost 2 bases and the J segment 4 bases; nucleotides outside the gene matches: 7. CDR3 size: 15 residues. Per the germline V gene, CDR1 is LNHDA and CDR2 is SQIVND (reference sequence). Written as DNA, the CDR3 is TGTGCCAGTAGTATACGGGGACAGTCCCCCACTGAAGCTTTCTTT. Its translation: CASSIRGQSPTEAFF. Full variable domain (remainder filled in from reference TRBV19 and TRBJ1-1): DGGITQSPKYLFRKEGQNVTLSCEQNLNHDAMYWYRQDPGQGLRLIYYSQIVNDFQKGDIAEGYSVSREKKESFPLTVTSAQKNPTAFYLCASSIRGQSPTEAFFGQGTRLTVV.

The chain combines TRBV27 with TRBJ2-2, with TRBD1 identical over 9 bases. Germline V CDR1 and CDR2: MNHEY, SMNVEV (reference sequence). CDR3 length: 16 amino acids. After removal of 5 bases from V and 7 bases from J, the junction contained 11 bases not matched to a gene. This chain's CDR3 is CASSTPSTGGGGELFF. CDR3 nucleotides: TGTGCCAGCAGTACCCCCTCGACAGGGGGAGGCGGGGAGCTGTTTTTT.

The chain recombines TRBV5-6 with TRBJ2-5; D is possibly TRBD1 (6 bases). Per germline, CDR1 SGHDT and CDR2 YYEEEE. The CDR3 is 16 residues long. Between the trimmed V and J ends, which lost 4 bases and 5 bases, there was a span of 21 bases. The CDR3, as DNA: TGTGCCAGCAGCCCAAGCGTACAGGGCCTTTGGGAGACCCAGTACTTC. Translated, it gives CASSPSVQGLWETQYF. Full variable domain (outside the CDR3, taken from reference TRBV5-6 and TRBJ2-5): DAGVTQSPTHLIKTRGQQVTLRCSPKSGHDTVSWYQQALGQGPQFIFQYYEEEERQRGNFPDRFSGHQFPNYSSELNVNALLLGDSALYLCASSPSVQGLWETQYFGPGTRLLVL.

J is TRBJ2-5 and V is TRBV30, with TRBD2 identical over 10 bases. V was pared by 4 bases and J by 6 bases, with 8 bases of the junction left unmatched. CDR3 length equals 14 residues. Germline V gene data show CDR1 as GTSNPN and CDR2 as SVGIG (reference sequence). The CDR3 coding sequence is TGTGCCTGGACTAGCGGGGGTTCTGGAAAGACCCAGTACTTC. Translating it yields CAWTSGGSGKTQYF.

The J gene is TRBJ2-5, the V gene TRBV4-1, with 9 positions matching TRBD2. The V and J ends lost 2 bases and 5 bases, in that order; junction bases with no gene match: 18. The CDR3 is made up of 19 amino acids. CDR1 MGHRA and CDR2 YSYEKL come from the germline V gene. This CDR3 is CASSQPIAGVLSSRETQYF. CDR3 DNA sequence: TGCGCCAGCAGCCAACCAATAGCGGGGGTCTTATCCTCTAGGGAGACCCAGTACTTC.

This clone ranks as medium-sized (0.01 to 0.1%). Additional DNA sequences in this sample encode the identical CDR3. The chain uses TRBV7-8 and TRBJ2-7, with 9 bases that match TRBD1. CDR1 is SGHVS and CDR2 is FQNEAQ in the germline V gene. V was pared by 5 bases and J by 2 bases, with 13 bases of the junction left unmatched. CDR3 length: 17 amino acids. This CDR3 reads CASSVEPTGGATYEQYF. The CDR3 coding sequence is TGTGCCAGCAGCGTCGAACCCACAGGGGGCGCGACCTACGAGCAGTACTTC.

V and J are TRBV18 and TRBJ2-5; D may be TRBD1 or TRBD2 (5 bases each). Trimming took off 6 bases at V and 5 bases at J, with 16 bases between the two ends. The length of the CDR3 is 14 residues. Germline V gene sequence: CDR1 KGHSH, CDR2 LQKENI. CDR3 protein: CASSPPGRGETQYF. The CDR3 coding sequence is TGTGCCAGCTCTCCTCCGGGACGCGGGGAGACCCAGTACTTC.

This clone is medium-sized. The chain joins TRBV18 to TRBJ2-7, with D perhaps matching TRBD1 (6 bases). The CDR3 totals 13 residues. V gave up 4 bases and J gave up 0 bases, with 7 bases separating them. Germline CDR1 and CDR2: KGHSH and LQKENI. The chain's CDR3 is CASSRQDSYEQYF. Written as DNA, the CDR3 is TGTGCCAGCTCACGACAGGACTCCTACGAGCAGTACTTC.

The CDR3 here is CASTPGTSGGADNEQFF. The CDR3, as DNA: TGTGCCAGCACCCCCGGGACTAGCGGGGGGGCCGACAATGAGCAGTTCTTC. The chain carries TRBV2 and TRBJ2-1, with TRBD2 identical over 16 bases. V dropped 7 bases and J dropped 5; count of bases not matched to a gene: 8. Germline CDR1 is SNHLY and CDR2 is FYNNEI. This CDR3 is 17 amino acids long. The full variable domain, completed using reference TRBV2 and TRBJ2-1, is EPEVTQTPSHQVTQMGQEVILRCVPISNHLYFYWYRQILGQKVEFLVSFYNNEISEKSEIFDDQFSVERPDGSNFTLKIRSTKLEDSAMYFCASTPGTSGGADNEQFFGPGTRLTVL.